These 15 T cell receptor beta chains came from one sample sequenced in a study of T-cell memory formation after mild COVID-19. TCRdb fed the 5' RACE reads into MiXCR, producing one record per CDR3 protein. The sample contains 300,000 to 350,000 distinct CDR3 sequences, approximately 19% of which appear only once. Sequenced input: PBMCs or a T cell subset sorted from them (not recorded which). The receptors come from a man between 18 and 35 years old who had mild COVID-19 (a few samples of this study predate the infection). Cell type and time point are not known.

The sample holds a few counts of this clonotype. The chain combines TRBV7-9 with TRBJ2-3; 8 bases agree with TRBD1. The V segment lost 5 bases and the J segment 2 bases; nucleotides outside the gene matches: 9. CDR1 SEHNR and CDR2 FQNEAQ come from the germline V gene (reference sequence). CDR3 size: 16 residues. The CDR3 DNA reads TGTGCCAGCAGCCAGATGACAGGGGCCTACACAGATACGCAGTATTTT. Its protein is CASSQMTGAYTDTQYF.

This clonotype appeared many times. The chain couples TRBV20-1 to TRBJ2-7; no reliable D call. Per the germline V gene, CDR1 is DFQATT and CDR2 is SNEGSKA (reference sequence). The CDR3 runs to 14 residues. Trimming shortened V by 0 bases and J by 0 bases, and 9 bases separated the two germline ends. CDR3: CSARDPPSSYEQYV. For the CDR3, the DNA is TGCAGTGCTAGAGATCCCCCTAGCTCCTACGAGCAGTACGTC.

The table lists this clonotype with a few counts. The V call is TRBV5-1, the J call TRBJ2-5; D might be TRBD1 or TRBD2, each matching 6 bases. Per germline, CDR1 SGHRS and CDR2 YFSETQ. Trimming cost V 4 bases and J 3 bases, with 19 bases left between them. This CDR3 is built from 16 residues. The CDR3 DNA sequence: TGCGCCAGCAGCCCGGGGGCAGGACATTCGGAAGAGACCCAGTACTTC. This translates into CASSPGAGHSEETQYF.

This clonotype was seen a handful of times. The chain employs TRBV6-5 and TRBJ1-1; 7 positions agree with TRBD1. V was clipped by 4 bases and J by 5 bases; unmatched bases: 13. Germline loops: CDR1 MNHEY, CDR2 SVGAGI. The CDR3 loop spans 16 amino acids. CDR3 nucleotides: TGTGCCAGCAGTTCCCGACAGGGAGGTAAGGGGACTGAAGCTTTCTTT. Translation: CASSSRQGGKGTEAFF.

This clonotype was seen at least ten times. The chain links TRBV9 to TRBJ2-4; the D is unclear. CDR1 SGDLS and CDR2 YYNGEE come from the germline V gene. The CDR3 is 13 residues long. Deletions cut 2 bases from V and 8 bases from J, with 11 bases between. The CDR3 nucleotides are TGTGCCAGCAGCGTCGGGCAAGTGGACATTCAGTACTTC. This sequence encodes CASSVGQVDIQYF.

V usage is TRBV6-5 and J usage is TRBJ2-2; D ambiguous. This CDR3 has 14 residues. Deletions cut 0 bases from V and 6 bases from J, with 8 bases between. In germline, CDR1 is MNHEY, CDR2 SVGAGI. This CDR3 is CASSYSSNSGELFF. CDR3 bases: TGTGCCAGCAGTTACTCATCCAATTCCGGGGAGCTGTTTTTT.

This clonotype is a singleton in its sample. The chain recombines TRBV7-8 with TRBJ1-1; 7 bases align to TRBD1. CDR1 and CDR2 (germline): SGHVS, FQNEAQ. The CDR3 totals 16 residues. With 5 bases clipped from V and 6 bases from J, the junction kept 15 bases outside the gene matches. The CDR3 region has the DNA TGTGCCAGCAGCATCCGGGACAGTTTTGAGAGGGCTGAAGCTTTCTTT. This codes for CASSIRDSFERAEAFF.

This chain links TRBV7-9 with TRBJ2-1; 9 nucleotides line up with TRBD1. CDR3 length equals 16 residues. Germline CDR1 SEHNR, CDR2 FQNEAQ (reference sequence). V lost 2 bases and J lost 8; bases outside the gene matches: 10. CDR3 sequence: CASSLSRGQGLHEQFF. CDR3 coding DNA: TGTGCCAGCAGCTTAAGTCGCGGACAGGGGCTCCATGAGCAGTTCTTC.

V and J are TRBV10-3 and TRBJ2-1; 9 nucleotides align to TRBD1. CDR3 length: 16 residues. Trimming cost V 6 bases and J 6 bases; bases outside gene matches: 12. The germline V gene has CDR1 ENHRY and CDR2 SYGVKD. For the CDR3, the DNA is TGTGCCATCAGCACGCGGGACAGGGTGTGGGGCAATGAGCAGTTCTTC. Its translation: CAISTRDRVWGNEQFF.

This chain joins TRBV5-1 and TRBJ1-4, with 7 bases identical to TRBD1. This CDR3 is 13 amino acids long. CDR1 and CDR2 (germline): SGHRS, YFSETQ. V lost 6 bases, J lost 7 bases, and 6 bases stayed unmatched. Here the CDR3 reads CASTTGPGEKLFF. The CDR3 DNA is TGCGCCAGCACGACAGGGCCGGGTGAAAAACTGTTTTTT.

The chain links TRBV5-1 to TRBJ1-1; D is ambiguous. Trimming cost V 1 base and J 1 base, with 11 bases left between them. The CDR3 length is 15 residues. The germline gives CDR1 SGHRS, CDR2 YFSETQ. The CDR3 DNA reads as TGCGCCAGCAGCTTGAAGGCGAAGGAGAACACTGAAGCTTTCTTT. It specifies CASSLKAKENTEAFF.

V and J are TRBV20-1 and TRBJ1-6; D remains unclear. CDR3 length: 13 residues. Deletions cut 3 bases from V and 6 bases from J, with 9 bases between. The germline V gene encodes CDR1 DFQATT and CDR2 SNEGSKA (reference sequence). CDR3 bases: TGCAGTGCTAGTCTGGAGGGTAATTCACCCCTCCACTTT. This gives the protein CSASLEGNSPLHF.

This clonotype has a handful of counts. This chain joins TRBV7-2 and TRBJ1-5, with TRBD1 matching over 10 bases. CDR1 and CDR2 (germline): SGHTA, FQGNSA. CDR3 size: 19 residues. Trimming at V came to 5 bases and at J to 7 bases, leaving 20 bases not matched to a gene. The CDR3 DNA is TGTGCCAGCAGCCACGGATTGTTATCGGACAGGGGGTTAGTCCAGCCCCAGCATTTT. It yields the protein CASSHGLLSDRGLVQPQHF. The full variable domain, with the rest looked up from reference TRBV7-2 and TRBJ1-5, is GAGVSQSPSNKVTEKGKDVELRCDPISGHTALYWYRQSLGQGLEFLIYFQGNSAPDKSGLPSDRFSAERTGGSVSTLTIQRTQQEDSAVYLCASSHGLLSDRGLVQPQHFGDGTRLSIL.

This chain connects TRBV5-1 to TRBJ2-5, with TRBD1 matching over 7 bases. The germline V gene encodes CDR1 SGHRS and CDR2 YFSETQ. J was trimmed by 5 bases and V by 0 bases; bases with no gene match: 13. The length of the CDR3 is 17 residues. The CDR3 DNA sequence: TGCGCCAGCAGCTTGGTATCTGGACAGGACGACGGGGAGACCCAGTACTTC. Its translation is CASSLVSGQDDGETQYF.

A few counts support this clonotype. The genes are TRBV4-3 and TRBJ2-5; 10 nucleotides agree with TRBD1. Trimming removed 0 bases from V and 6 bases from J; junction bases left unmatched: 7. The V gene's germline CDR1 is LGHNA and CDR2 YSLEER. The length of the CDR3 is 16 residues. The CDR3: CASSQDMGTGAQTQYF. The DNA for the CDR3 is TGCGCCAGCAGCCAAGATATGGGGACAGGGGCGCAGACCCAGTACTTC.